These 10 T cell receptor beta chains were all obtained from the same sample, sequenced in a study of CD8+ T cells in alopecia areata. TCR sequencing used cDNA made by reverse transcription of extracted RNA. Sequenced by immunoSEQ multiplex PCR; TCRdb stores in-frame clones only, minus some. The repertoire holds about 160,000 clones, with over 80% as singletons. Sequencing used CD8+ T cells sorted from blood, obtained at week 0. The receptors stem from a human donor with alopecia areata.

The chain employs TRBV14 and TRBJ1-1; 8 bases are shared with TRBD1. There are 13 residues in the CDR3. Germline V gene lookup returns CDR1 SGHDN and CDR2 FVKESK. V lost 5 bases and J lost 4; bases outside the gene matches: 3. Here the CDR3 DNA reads TGTGCCAGCAGCATAACAGGGGGCACTGAAGCTTTCTTT. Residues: CASSITGGTEAFF.

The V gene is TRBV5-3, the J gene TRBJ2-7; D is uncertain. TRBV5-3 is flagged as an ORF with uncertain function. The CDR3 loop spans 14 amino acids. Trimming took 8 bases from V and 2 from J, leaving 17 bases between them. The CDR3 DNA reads TGTGCCAGCAGCCAAGATCCCGGCCCCTACGAGCAGTACTTC. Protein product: CASSQDPGPYEQYF.

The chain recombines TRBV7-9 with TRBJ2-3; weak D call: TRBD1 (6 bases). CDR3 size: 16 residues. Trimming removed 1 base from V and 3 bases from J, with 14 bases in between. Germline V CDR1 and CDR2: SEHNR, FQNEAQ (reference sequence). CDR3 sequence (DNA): TGTGCCAGCAGCTTAGATCCAGGAAGGGGGACAGATACGCAGTATTTT. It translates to CASSLDPGRGTDTQYF.

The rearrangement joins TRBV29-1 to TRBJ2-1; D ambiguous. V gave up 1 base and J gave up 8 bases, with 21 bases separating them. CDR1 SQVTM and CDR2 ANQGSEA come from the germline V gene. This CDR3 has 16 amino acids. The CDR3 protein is CSVEGVGTAFFHEQFF. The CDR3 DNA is TGCAGCGTTGAAGGGGTGGGAACGGCCTTTTTTCATGAGCAGTTCTTC.

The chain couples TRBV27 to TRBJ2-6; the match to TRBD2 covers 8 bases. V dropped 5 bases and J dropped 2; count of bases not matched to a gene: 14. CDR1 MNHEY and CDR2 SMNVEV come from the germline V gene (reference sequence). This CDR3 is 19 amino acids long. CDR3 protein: CASSQHSGERVPGANVLTF. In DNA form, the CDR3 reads TGTGCCAGCAGTCAGCATAGCGGGGAGAGGGTTCCTGGGGCCAACGTCCTGACTTTC.

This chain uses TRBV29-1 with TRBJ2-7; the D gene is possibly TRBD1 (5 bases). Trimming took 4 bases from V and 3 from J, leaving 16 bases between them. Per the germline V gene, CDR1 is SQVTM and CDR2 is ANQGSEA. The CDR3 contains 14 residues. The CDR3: CSVVGAGGFYEQYF. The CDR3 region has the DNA TGCAGCGTTGTAGGGGCAGGTGGTTTCTACGAGCAGTACTTC.

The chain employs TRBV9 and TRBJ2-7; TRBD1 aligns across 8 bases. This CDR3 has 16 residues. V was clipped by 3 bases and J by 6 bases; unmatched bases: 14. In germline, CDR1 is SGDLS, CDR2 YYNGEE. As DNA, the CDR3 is TGTGCCAGCAGCGAAAGCCTCGGACAGGGTTTGGGCGAGCAGTACTTC. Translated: CASSESLGQGLGEQYF.

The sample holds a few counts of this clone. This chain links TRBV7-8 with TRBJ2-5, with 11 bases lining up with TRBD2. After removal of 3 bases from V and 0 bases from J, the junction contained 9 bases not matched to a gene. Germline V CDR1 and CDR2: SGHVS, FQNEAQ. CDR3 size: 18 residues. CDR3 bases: TGTGCCAGCAGCTTGGGGGCTAGCGGGGGGCCGTACCAAGAGACCCAGTACTTC. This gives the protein CASSLGASGGPYQETQYF. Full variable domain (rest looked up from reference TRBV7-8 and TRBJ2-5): GAGVSQSPRYKVAKRGQDVALRCDPISGHVSLFWYQQALGQGPEFLTYFQNEAQLDKSGLPSDRFFAERPEGSVSTLKIQRTQQEDSAVYLCASSLGASGGPYQETQYFGPGTRLLVL.

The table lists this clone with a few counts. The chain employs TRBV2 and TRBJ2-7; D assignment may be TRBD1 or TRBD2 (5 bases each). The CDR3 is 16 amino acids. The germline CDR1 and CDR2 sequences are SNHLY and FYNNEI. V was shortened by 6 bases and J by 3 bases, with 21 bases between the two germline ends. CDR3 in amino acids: CASSRSSGTADYEQYF. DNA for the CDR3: TGTGCCAGCAGCCGCTCTTCTGGGACGGCCGACTACGAGCAGTACTTC.

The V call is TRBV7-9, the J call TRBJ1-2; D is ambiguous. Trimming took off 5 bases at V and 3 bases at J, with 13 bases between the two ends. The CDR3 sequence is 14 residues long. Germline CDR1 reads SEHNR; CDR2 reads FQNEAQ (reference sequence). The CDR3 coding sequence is TGTGCCAGCAGCCCCACGGGAAGGGACTATGGCTACACCTTC. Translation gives CASSPTGRDYGYTF.